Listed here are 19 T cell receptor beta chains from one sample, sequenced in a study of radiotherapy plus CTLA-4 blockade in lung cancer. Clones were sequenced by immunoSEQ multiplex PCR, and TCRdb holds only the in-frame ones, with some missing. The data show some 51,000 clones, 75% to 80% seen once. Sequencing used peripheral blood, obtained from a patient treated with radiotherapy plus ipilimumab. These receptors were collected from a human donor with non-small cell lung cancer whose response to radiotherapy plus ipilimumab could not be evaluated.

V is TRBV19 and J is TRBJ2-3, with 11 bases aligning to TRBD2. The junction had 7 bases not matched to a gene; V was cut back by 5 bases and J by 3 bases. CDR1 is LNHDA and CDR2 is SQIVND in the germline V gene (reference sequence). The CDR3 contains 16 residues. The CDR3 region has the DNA TGTGCCAGTAGTCCTTCTAGCGGGAGGAAGACAGATACGCAGTATTTT. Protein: CASSPSSGRKTDTQYF. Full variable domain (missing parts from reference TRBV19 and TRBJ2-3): DGGITQSPKYLFRKEGQNVTLSCEQNLNHDAMYWYRQDPGQGLRLIYYSQIVNDFQKGDIAEGYSVSREKKESFPLTVTSAQKNPTAFYLCASSPSSGRKTDTQYFGPGTRLTVL.

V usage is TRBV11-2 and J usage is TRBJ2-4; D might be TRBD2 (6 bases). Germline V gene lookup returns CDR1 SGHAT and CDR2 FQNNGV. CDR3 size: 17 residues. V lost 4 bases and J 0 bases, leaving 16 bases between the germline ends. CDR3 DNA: TGTGCCAGCAGCTCCCGGGCGTCGGGGGTAGCCAAAAACATTCAGTACTTC. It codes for CASSSRASGVAKNIQYF.

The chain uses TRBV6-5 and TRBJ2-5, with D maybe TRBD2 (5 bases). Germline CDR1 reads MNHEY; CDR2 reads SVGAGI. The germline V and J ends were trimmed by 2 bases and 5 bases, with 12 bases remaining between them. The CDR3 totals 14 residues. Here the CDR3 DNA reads TGTGCCAGCAGTTACGACGGATGGGAGGAGACCCAGTACTTC. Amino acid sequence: CASSYDGWEETQYF.

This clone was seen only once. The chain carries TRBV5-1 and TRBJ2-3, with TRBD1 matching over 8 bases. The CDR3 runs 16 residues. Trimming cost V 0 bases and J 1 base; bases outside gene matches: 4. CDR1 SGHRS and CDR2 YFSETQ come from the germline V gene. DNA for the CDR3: TGCGCCAGCAGCTTGGCGCCGGGACAGGGCACAGATACGCAGTATTTT. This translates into CASSLAPGQGTDTQYF.

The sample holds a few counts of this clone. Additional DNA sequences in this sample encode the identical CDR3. The CDR3 DNA reads as TGTGCCTGGAGTAGAGACAGGCCCCGTGGCTACACCTTC. Encoded protein: CAWSRDRPRGYTF. The chain links TRBV30 to TRBJ1-2; possible D gene TRBD1, 6 bases. CDR1 is GTSNPN, CDR2 SVGIG, per germline (reference sequence). V was pared by 2 bases and J by 7 bases, with 14 bases between. CDR3 length: 13 amino acids.

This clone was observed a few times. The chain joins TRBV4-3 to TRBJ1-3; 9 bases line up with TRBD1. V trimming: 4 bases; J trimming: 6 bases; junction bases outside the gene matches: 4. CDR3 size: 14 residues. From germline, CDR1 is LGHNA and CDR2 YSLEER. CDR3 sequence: CASSPGTGLNTIYF. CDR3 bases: TGCGCCAGCAGCCCTGGGACAGGGTTAAACACCATATATTTT.

This chain's CDR3 is CASSFIVRTDYEQYF. The CDR3 DNA reads as TGTGCCAGCAGTTTTATCGTTCGGACAGACTACGAGCAGTACTTC. The V and J genes are TRBV28 and TRBJ2-7; D is perhaps TRBD1 (6 bases). CDR3 size: 15 residues. Germline V CDR1 and CDR2: MDHEN, SYDVKM. Trimming removed 3 bases from V and 3 bases from J, with 15 bases in between.

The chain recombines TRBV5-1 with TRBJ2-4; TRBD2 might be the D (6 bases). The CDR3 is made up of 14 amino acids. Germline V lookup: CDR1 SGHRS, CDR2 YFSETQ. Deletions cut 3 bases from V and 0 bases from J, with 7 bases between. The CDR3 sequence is CASSSGLAKNIQYF. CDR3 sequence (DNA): TGCGCCAGCAGCTCGGGACTAGCCAAAAACATTCAGTACTTC.

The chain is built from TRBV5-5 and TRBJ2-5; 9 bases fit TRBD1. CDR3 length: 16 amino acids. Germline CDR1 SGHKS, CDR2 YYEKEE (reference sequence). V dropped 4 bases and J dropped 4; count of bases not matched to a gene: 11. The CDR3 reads CASSGQYRGHRETQYF. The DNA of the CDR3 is TGTGCCAGCAGCGGGCAATACAGGGGGCATCGAGAGACCCAGTACTTC.

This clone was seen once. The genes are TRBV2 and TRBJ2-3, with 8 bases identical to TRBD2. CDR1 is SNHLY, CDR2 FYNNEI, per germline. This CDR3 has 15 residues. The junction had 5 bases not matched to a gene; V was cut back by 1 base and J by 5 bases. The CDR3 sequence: CASSEVGLVLDTQYF. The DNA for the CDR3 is TGTGCCAGCAGTGAAGTGGGACTAGTTTTAGATACGCAGTATTTT.

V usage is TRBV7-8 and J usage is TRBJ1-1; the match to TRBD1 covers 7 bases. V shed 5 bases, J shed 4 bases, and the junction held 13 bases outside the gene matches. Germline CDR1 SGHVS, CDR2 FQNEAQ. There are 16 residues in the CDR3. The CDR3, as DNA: TGTGCCAGCAGCCCTTATCAGGGGGAGTTAGGCACTGAAGCTTTCTTT. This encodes CASSPYQGELGTEAFF.

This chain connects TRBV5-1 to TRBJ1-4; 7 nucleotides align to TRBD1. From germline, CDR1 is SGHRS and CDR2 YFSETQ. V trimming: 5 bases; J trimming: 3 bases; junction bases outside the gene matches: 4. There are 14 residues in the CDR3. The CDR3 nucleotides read TGCGCCAGCAGGGTGACAGGGCCTAATGAAAAACTGTTTTTT. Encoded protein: CASRVTGPNEKLFF.

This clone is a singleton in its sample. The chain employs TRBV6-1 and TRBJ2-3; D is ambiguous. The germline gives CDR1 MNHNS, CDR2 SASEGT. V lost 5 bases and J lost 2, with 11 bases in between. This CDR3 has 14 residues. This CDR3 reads CASSSRAPTDTQYF. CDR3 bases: TGTGCCAGCAGTAGTCGCGCCCCCACAGATACGCAGTATTTT.

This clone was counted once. The CDR3 reads CASILGGPLGNEQFF. DNA for the CDR3: TGCGCCAGCATCCTAGGAGGGCCACTCGGCAATGAGCAGTTCTTC. The chain combines TRBV5-1 with TRBJ2-1; maybe TRBD2 (6 bases). The V and J ends lost 6 bases and 6 bases respectively, with 19 bases between them. The CDR3 has 15 amino acids. Germline V gene lookup returns CDR1 SGHRS and CDR2 YFSETQ.

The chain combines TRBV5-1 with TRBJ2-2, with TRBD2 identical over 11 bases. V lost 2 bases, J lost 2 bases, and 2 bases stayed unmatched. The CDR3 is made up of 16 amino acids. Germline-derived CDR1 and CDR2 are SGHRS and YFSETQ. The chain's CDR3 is CASSFSGRANTGELFF. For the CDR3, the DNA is TGCGCCAGCAGCTTTAGCGGGAGGGCTAACACCGGGGAGCTGTTTTTT. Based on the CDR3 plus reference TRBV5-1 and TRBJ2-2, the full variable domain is KAGVTQTPRYLIKTRGQQVTLSCSPISGHRSVSWYQQTPGQGLQFLFEYFSETQRNKGNFPGRFSGRQFSNSRSEMNVSTLELGDSALYLCASSFSGRANTGELFFGEGSRLTVL.

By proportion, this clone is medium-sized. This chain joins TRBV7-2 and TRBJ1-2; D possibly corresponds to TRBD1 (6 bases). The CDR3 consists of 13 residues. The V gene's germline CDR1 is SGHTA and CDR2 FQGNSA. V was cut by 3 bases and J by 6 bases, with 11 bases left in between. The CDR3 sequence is CASSLGATNGYTF. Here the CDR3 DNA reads TGTGCCAGCAGCTTGGGGGCAACAAATGGCTACACCTTC.

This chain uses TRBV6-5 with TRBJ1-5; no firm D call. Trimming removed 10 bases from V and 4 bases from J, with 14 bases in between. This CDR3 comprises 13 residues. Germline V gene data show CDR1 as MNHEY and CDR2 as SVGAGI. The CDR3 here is CATRFGRNQPQHF. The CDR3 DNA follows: TGTGCCACTCGGTTTGGGAGGAATCAGCCCCAGCATTTT.

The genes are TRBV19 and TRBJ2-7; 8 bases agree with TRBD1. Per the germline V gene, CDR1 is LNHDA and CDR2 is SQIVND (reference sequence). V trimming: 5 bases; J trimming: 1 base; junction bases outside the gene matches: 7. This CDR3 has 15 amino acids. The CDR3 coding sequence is TGTGCCAGTAGTCCAGGGACAGGAGCTTCCTACGAGCAGTACTTC. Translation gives CASSPGTGASYEQYF.

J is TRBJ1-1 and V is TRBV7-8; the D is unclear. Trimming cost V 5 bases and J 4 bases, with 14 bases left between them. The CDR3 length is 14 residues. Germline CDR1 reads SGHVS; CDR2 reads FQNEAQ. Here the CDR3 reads CASSPLSAGTEAFF. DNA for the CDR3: TGTGCCAGCAGCCCCCTATCGGCAGGCACTGAAGCTTTCTTT.